The rows below give T cell receptor beta chains drawn from one sample of a study of T cells in Graves' hyperthyroidism and ophthalmopathy. TCRdb reprocessed the multiplex PCR reads via MiXCR and lists one record per CDR3 protein. The data contain hundreds of thousands of distinct CDR3 sequences, roughly a sixth of them singletons. Material for sequencing was blood. The receptors were gathered from a woman in her 50s with Graves' hyperthyroidism that later progressed to Graves' ophthalmopathy. Both conserved end residues are trimmed from each CDR3. Rows give clone size only sometimes, using once, few, many, or a class for an expanded clone.

. | TRBV3-1 | ASGLAGGNNEQF
few | TRBV5-6 | ASSRGTGGALGETQY
few | TRBV28 | ASRRQTGILNNEQF
many | TRBV11-2 | ASSSSSGGVFGNEQF
many | TRBV12-3/TRBV12-4 | ASSRTGTDNEKLF
few | TRBV27 | ASNFSGGVYEQY
. | TRBV9 | ASSVGALNTEAF
few | TRBV19 | ASIDWDSGGTEAF
. | TRBV28 | AGYRTGNTEAF
. | TRBV18 | ASSPQGRDGETQY
. | TRBV4-1 | ASSQIGVITEAF
many | TRBV12-3/TRBV12-4 | ASSPQSGVGTEAF
many | TRBV11-1 | ASSLGLLAGHTDTQY
many | TRBV20-1 | SAITRSMNTEAF
many | TRBV28 | ASSWTTGNTIY
. | TRBV3-1 | ASSQAGSGANVLT
few | TRBV12-3/TRBV12-4 | ASSKLPGTSGIISGANVLT
few | TRBV6-4 | AEVARQETQY
. | TRBV20-1 | SARERGQAGEAF
. | TRBV19 | ASSIFLYEQY
many | TRBV5-5 | ASSSYWPGSYEQY
many | TRBV12-3/TRBV12-4 | ASRTPVGPSPEAF
once | TRBV12-3/TRBV12-4 | ASSPVPGALETQY
many | TRBV20-1 | SARVETGAKFYNEQF
few | TRBV4-1 | ASSQGDGGNQPQH
few | TRBV6-1 | ASRVTDSKILAKNIQY
many | TRBV5-6 | ASSWTAGELF
. | TRBV9 | ASSAWGPISGNTIY
. | TRBV2 | ASTGRGANNSPLH
. | TRBV19 | ASSIVRGSMNTEAF
few | TRBV5-1 | ASSFDNSGANVLT
few | TRBV20-1 | SGQGPYRYEQY